Listed here are 5 T cell receptor beta chains from one sample, sequenced in a study of CD8+CD57+ T cells in acquired aplastic anemia. Genomic DNA, serving as template, underwent TCR beta VDJ and CDR3 profiling. TCRdb independently ran MiXCR on the reads; one entry per CDR3 protein. The top ten clones hold approximately 15% of a sample with about 54,000 distinct CDR3 sequences, roughly 60% of them seen once. It was patients with CD8+CD57+ cell expansion by flow cytometry who were chosen for sequencing. The material sequenced was sorted CD4+, CD8+, or CD8+CD57+ T cells (not recorded which) from PBMCs. The origin of the receptors is a human donor with aplastic anemia.

This clonotype was detected a few times. A much larger clone lies one base from this, so it may be a read error. This chain joins TRBV6-1 and TRBJ2-7; TRBD1 matches 9 bases. Trimming took 1 base from V and 4 from J; bases not matched to a gene: 8. Germline CDR1 reads MNHNS; CDR2 reads SASEGT. CDR3 length: 16 amino acids. The CDR3 region is CASSEGSGTGLYEQYF. The CDR3 DNA is TGTGCCAGCAGTGAAGGATCCGGGACAGGGTTGTACGAGCAGTACTTC.

This clonotype has ten or more counts. The V call is TRBV15, the J call TRBJ2-2; D could derive from TRBD1 or TRBD2 (5 bases each). This CDR3 region has 14 residues. Germline lookup yields CDR1 LNHNV and CDR2 YYDKDF (reference sequence). Trimming took 1 base from V and 5 from J, leaving 8 bases between them. The CDR3 DNA sequence: TGTGCCACCAGCAGAGGAGAGGGGACCGGGGAGCTGTTTTTT. As protein: CATSRGEGTGELFF.

This sequence joins TRBV29-1 and TRBJ1-5; 9 nucleotides match TRBD1. Germline V gene lookup returns CDR1 SQVTM and CDR2 ANQGSEA. The length of the CDR3 is 13 residues. Unmatched junction bases numbered 6, after V lost 7 bases and J lost 5 bases. As DNA, the CDR3 is TGCAGCGCTCCGGGACAGGGCTATCAGCCCCAGCATTTT. Its protein is CSAPGQGYQPQHF.

This clonotype has at least ten counts. This rearrangement joins TRBV9 to TRBJ1-2; a possible D gene is TRBD1 (6 bases). V dropped 3 bases and J dropped 8 bases, with 11 bases sitting between them. CDR1 is SGDLS and CDR2 is YYNGEE in the germline V gene. The CDR3 has 12 residues. The CDR3 is CASSAQGTGYTF. DNA of the CDR3: TGTGCCAGCAGCGCACAGGGTACCGGCTACACCTTC.

This rearrangement joins TRBV7-9 to TRBJ1-1, with D unresolved. Germline lookup yields CDR1 SEHNR and CDR2 FQNEAQ (reference sequence). The CDR3 is made up of 14 amino acids. Trimming left V 1 base short and J 5 bases short, with 11 bases between. Here the CDR3 reads CASSLDVTTTEAFF. The CDR3 DNA sequence: TGTGCCAGCAGCTTAGACGTGACAACTACTGAAGCTTTCTTT.